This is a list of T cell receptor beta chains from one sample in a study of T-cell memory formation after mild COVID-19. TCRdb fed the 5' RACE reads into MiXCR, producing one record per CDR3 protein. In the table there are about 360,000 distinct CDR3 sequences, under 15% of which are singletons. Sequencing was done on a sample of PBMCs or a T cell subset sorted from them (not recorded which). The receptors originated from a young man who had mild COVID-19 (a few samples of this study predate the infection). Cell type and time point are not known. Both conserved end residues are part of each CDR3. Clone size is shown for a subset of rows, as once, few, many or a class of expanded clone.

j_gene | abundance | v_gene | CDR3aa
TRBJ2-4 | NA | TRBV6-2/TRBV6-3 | CASSLSSGGARHIQYF
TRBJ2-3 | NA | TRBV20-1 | CSAWVIISDTQYF
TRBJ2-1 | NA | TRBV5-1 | CASSQSPYKDEQFF
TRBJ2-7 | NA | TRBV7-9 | CASSPSTGNIYEQYF
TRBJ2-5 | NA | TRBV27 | CASSSGQGPSQETQYF
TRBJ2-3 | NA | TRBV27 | CASSSPSGGLDTQYF
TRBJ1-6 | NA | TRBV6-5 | CASRWTGLGSPLHF
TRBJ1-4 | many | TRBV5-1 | CASRPGQLNEKLFF
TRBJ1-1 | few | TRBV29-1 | CSVAGGQNTEAFF
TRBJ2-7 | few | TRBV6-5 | CASSTDTYEQYF
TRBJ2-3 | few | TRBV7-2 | CASSSGQGRGTDTQYF
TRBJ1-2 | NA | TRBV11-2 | CASSLMQGNYGYTF
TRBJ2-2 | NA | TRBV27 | CASRVGAYTGELFF
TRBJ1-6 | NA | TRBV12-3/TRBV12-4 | CASSMTRRMALHF
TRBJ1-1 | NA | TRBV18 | CASSPPSSGRHTEAFF
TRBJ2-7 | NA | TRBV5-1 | CASQRDTTGGEQYF
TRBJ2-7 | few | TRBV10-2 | CASGSPDAQYF
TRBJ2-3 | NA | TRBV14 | CASSHGGPDTQYF
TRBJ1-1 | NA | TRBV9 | CASSPRFPANTEAFF
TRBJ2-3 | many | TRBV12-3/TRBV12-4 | CASSHDSYTDTQYF
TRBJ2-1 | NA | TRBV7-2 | CASSPPGLVSNEQFF
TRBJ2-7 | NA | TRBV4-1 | CASSPRKGTYEQYF
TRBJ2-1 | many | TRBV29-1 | CSVPGLPSDGQFF
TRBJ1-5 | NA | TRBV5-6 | CASTAGNQPQHF
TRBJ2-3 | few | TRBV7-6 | CASTSTASHTDTQYF
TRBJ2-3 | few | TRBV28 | CASSFRRITDTQYF
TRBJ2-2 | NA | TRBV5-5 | CASSLTPLESNTGELFF
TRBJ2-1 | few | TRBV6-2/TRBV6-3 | CASSLIGPNEQFF
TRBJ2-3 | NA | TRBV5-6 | CASSSPRGQGTLLAGVTDTQYF
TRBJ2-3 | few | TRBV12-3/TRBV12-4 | CASSWWGFTDTQYF
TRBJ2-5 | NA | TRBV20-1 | CSARDSSGGETQYF
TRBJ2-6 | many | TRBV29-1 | CSTLDSSGANVLTF
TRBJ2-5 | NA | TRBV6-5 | CASRPRPGGGETQYF
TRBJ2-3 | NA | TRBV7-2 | CASSFLSTGPYTQYF
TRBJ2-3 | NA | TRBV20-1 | CSARDNGGDTQYF
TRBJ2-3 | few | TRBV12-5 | CASGLTGQGTDTQYF
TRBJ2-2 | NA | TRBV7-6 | CASSLERQRIPTGELFF
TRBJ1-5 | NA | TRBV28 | CASTGTGTGANQPQHF
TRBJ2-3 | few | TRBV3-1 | CASSPGTRARDTQYF
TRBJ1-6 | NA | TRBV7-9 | CASSSRDRSMAPIHF
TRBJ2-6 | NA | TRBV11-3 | CASSLSRGAGANVLTF
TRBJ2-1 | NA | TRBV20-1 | CSARDGGGALKQFF
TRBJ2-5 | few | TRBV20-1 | CSARDPPGSLETQYF
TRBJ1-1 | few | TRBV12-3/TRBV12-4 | CASSLLGGTEAFF
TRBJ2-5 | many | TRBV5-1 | CASSLGTSGETQYF
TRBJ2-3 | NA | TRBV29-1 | CSVEFSRGRVTDTQYF
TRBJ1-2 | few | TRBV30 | CAWRGSGGSYTF
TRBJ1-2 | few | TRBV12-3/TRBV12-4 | CASREDKHYGYTF
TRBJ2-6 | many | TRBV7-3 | CASSLVGSNTGANVLTF
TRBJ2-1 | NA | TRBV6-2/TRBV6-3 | CASSYSIGEQFF
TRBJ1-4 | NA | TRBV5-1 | CASRLATNEKLFF
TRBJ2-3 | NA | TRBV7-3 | CASSADPRVPSTDTQYF
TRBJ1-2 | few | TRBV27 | CASRLGQVGGYTF
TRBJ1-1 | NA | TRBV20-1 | CSALTPNTEAFF
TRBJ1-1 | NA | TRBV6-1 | CASSGYTSLTGVDTEAFF
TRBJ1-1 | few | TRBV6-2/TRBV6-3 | CASSYTTGGLMNTEAFF
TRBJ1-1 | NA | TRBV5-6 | CASSGRQELLEAFF
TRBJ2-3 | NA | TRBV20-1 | CSARSPAGITDTQYF